This TCR beta chain was profiled in a study of T cells in localized non-small cell lung cancer. The study's findings and limits: Increased T cell density in blood showed an association with longer overall survival. Adjacent lung was found to contain a median roughly 60 of the top 100 tumor clones. The highest T cell clonality was in uninvolved adjacent lung, above tumor. Analysis by sequencing included only one tumor region, so heterogeneity remains possible.

About this clone: Its antigen is unidentified.

The germline CDR1 and CDR2 sequences are SGHRS and YFSETQ. Trimming took off 7 bases at V and 4 bases at J, with 12 bases between the two ends. CDR3 size: 13 residues. Some clones are missing from TCRdb's copy, which holds only in-frame ones; the method was immunoSEQ multiplex PCR. This table has around 31,000 clones, roughly nine tenths appearing once. The TCR sequence derives from a woman aged 40-69 years with stage I lung adenocarcinoma. The material sequenced was peripheral blood, taken before any cancer treatment. V is TRBV5-1 and J is TRBJ1-3; TRBD1 might be the D (5 bases). Written as DNA, the CDR3 is TGCGCCAGCTCCGGGGGAACCGGAAACACCATATATTTT. Translation gives CASSGGTGNTIYF.